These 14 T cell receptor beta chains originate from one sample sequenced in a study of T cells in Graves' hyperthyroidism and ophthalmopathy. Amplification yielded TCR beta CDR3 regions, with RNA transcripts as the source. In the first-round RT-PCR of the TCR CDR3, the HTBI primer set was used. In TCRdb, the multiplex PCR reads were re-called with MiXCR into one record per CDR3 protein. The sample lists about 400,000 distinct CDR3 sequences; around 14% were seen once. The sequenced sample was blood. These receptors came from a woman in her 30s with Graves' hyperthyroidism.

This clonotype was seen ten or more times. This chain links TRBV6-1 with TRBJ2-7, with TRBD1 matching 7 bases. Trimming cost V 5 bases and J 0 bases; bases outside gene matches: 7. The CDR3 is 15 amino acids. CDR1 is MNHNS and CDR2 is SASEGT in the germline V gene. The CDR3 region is CASSPPRDSSYEQYF. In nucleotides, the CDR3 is TGTGCCAGCAGTCCACCTCGGGACAGCTCCTACGAGCAGTACTTC.

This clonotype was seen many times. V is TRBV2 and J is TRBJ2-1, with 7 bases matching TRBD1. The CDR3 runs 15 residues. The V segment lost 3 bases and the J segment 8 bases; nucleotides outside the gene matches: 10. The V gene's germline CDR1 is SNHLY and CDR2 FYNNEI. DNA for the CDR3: TGTGCCAGCAGTGATTCGACAGGGCCTAGGGATGAGCAGTTCTTC. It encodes CASSDSTGPRDEQFF.

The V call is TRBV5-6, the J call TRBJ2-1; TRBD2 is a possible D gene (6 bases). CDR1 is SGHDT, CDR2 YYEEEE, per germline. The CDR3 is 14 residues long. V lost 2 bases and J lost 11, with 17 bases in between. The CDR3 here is CASSLRTGEGKQFF. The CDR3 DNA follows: TGTGCCAGCAGCTTAAGGACGGGAGAGGGTAAGCAGTTCTTC.

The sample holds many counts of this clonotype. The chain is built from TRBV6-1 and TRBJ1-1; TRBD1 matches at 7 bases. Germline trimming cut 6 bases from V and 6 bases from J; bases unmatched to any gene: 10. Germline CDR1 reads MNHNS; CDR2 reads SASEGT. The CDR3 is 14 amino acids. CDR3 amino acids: CASSKGQSVSEAFF. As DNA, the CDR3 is TGTGCCAGCAGCAAGGGACAGAGTGTTTCTGAAGCTTTCTTT.

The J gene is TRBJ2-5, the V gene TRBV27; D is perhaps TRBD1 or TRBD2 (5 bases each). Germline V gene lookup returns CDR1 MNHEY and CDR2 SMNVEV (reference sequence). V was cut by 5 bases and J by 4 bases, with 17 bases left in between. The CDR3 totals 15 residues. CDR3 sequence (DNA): TGTGCCAGCAGTGATTCCCAACCGGGGCCAGAGACCCAGTACTTC. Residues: CASSDSQPGPETQYF.

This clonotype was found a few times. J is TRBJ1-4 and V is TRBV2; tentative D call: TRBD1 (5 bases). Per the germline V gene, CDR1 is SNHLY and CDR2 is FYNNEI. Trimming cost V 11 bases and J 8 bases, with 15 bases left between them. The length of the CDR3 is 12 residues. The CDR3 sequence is CAGGGEGEKLFF. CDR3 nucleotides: TGTGCCGGCGGGGGAGAAGGAGAAAAACTGTTTTTT.

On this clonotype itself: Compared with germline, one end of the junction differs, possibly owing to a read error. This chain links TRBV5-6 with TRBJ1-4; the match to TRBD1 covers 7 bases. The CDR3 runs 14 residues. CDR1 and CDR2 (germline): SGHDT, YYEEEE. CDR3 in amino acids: CASTKGAGNEKLLF. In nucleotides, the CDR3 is TGTGCCAGCACCAAGGGGGCCGGGAATGAAAAACTGCTTTTT.

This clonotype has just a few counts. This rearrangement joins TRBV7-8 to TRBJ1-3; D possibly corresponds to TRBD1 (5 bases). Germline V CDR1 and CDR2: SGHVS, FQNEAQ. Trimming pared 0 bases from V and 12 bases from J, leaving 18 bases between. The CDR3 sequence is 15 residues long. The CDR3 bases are TGTGCCAGCAGCTTAGCAGGCCCAGGGCTTGTAGGCATATATTTT. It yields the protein CASSLAGPGLVGIYF. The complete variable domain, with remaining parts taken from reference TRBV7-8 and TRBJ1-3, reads GAGVSQSPRYKVAKRGQDVALRCDPISGHVSLFWYQQALGQGPEFLTYFQNEAQLDKSGLPSDRFFAERPEGSVSTLKIQRTQQEDSAVYLCASSLAGPGLVGIYFGEGSWLTVV.

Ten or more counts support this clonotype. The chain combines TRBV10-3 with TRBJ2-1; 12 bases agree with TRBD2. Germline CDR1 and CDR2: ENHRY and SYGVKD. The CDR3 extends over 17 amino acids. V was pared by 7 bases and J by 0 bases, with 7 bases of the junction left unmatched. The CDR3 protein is CAIKSSGRDNSYNEQFF. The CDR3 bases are TGTGCCATCAAATCTAGCGGGAGGGATAACTCCTACAATGAGCAGTTCTTC.

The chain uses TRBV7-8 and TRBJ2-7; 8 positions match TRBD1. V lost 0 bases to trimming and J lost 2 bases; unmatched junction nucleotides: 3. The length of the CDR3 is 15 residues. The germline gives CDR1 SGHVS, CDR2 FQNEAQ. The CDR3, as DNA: TGTGCCAGCAGCTTAGCCGGGACAGGAACCTACGAGCAGTACTTC. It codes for CASSLAGTGTYEQYF. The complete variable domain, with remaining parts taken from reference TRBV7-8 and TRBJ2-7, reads GAGVSQSPRYKVAKRGQDVALRCDPISGHVSLFWYQQALGQGPEFLTYFQNEAQLDKSGLPSDRFFAERPEGSVSTLKIQRTQQEDSAVYLCASSLAGTGTYEQYFGPGTRLTVT.

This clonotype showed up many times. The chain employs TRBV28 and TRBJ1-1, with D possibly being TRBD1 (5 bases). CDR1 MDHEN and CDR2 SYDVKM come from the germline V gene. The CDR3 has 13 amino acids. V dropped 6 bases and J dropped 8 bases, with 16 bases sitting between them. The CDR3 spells CASRSGAPGEAFF. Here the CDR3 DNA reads TGTGCCAGCAGGTCCGGGGCTCCGGGGGAAGCTTTCTTT.

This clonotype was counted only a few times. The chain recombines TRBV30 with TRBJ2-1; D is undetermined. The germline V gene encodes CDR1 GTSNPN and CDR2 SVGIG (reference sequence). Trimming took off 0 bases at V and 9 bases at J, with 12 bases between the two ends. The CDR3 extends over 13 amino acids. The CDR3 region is CAWSVPLVFEQFF. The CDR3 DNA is TGTGCCTGGAGTGTACCATTAGTCTTTGAGCAGTTCTTC.

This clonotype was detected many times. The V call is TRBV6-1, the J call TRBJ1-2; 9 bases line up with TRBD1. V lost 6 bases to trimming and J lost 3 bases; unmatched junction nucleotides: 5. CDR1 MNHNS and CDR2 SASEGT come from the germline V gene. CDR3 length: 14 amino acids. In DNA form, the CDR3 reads TGTGCCAGCAGAAAGACAGGGGGAGACTATGGCTACACCTTC. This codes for CASRKTGGDYGYTF.

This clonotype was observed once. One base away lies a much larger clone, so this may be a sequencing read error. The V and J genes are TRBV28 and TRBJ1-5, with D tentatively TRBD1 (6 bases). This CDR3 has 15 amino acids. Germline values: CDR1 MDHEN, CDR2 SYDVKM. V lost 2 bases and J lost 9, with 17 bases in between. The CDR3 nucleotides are TGTGCCAGCAGTTTAACGGCAGGGGTTATTCCGCCCCAGCATTTT. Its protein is CASSLTAGVIPPQHF. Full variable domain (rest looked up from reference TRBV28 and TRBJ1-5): DVKVTQSSRYLVKRTGEKVFLECVQDMDHENMFWYRQDPGLGLRLIYFSYDVKMKEKGDIPEGYSVSREKKERFSLILESASTNQTSMYLCASSLTAGVIPPQHFGDGTRLSIL.